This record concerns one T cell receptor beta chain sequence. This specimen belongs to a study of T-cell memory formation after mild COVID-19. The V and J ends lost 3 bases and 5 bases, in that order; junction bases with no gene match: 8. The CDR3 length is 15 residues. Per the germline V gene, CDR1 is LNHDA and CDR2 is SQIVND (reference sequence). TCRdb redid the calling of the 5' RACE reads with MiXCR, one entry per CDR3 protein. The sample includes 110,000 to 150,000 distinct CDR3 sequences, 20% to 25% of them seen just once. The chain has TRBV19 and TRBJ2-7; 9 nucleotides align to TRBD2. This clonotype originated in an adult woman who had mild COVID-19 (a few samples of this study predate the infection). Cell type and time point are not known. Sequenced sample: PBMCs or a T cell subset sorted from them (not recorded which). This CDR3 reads CASSMRASGTDEQYF. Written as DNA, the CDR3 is TGTGCCAGTAGTATGCGGGCTAGCGGGACGGACGAGCAGTACTTC.